This T cell receptor (beta chain) was found in a study of cytomegalovirus exposure and HLA in healthy donors. The primer mix had 60 Vbeta and 13 Jbeta primers. Data came from immunoSEQ multiplex PCR; TCRdb stores just in-frame clones and leaves some out. The repertoire consists of tens of thousands of clones, with approximately 71% occurring once and the leading ten covering 25%. Study-level results: Within the data, a cluster of highly shared sequence variants was likely a sequencing artifact.

Germline V CDR1 and CDR2: SGHRS, YFSETQ. Trimming took 4 bases from V and 3 from J, leaving 22 bases between them. The CDR3 length is 17 residues. Turning to this clone: Its matching antigen is unknown.

The source is a man aged 50 or older in good health and CMV-seropositive. The sequenced sample consisted of PBMCs. This chain joins TRBV5-1 and TRBJ1-2; D is undetermined. CDR3 amino acids: CASSTSEGNSYDYGYTF. The CDR3, as DNA: TGCGCCAGCAGCACCTCAGAGGGAAACTCATACGACTATGGCTACACCTTC.